What follows is one T cell receptor (beta chain) and its context. This clonotype was observed many times. This receptor's antigen is unknown. Qualities for individual bases were not recorded, and no much larger clone is one base off. The reads were generated on an Illumina HiSeq 2500. TCR beta libraries were prepared by quantitative 5'-RACE with molecular barcodes. In the source study's methods: To identify disease-linked TCR variants, a new computational method was used, one built on a probabilistic model of VDJ rearrangement. Using fastp at Q25 and MiXCR, TCRdb reprocessed the public reads and kept productive beta chains. When rows share a CDR3 protein, they turn into one entry using the most common DNA and genes. The V and J calls reflect TCRdb's pipeline rather than the authors' work. The sample table holds under 300,000 distinct CDR3 sequences, of which approximately 11% were seen once. 6% to 8.5% of the sample lies in the top ten.

This entry comes from a study of CD8 T cells in ankylosing spondylitis (dated by TCRdb to about 2017). About the investigation overall: The study set out to find disease-linked TCR variants by profiling T cell receptor beta repertoires in ankylosing spondylitis patients and healthy donors. In total, the full study cohort was made up of about 110 healthy donors and 25 ankylosing spondylitis patients. Peripheral blood samples were taken, and synovial fluid was additionally collected from ankylosing spondylitis patients.

Broader findings and caveats from the paper: In peripheral blood, the disease-linked clones were found at relatively low frequencies and had a CD8+ phenotype. Blood from ankylosing spondylitis patients appeared to be characterized by a TCR beta motif composed of about eight highly homologous amino acid variants. The disease-linked clones were reported as significantly enriched in matched synovial fluid samples from ankylosing spondylitis patients. Some of the motif variants had been reported before in the synovial fluid and blood of reactive arthritis patients, a finding that suggests common disease-initiation mechanisms.

Specimen: blood, either unsorted or a sorted T cell fraction (not recorded which). The receptor was isolated from a male donor with ankylosing spondylitis or in good health (not recorded which).

The nucleotide sequence is TGTGCCAGCAGTTATAAGGGGAACACTGAAGCTTTCTTT. It specifies CASSYKGNTEAFF. Recombination connected TRBV27 to TRBJ1-1; no confident D gene assignment can be made. Relative to germline, V is 4 bases shorter and J is 1 base shorter, with 7 bases between their ends. The germline V gene (reference sequence) provides CDR1 MNHEY and CDR2 SMNVEV. The CDR3, cysteine through phenylalanine, is 13 amino acids long. The only DNA kept is the CDR3, 39 bases in frame from the first base.